Following are 15 T cell receptor beta chains from one sample sequenced in a study of somatic mutations in cytotoxic T cells in rheumatoid arthritis. Repertoires were generated with immunoSEQ multiplex PCR, while TCRdb's copy carries only in-frame clones and drops some. The sample yields 5,600 or so clones, around 83% seen once. The sequenced sample was CD8+ T cells sorted from blood. These receptors originate from an adult with rheumatoid arthritis.

This chain connects TRBV6-6 to TRBJ2-1, with no clear D. Trimming left V 8 bases short and J 0 bases short, with 11 bases between. The length of the CDR3 is 14 residues. Germline CDR1 and CDR2: MNHNY and SVGAGI (reference sequence). Written as DNA, the CDR3 is TGTGCCAGCGGTGAGCGTGACTCCTACAATGAGCAGTTCTTC. This encodes CASGERDSYNEQFF.

The genes are TRBV19 and TRBJ2-1, with 13 bases identical to TRBD2. Trimming at V came to 5 bases and at J to 8 bases, leaving 3 bases not matched to a gene. CDR1 and CDR2 from the germline V gene are LNHDA and SQIVND (reference sequence). This CDR3 spans 14 amino acids. The CDR3 here is CASSGTSGIDEQFF. CDR3 in DNA: TGTGCCAGTAGTGGGACTAGCGGGATTGATGAGCAGTTCTTC.

This rearrangement joins TRBV6-1 to TRBJ2-1; D unresolved. Trimming took off 6 bases at V and 0 bases at J, with 9 bases between the two ends. In germline, CDR1 is MNHNS, CDR2 SASEGT. The CDR3 runs 14 residues. The CDR3 nucleotides are TGTGCCAGCAGCCTGAGGAGCTCCTACAATGAGCAGTTCTTC. Amino acid sequence: CASSLRSSYNEQFF.

The chain couples TRBV25-1 to TRBJ2-7, with unresolved D. The CDR3 loop spans 11 amino acids. V was clipped by 4 bases and J by 7 bases, with 8 bases between them. The germline CDR1 and CDR2 sequences are MGHDK and SYGVNS. The DNA of the CDR3 is TGTGCCAGCAGTGTAATAGAAGAGCAGTACTTC. Its protein is CASSVIEEQYF.

The chain uses TRBV2 and TRBJ1-3; D gene unclear. With 1 base removed from V and 9 bases from J, the gap between germline ends came to 1 base. Germline CDR1 and CDR2: SNHLY and FYNNEI. The CDR3 runs 10 residues. DNA for the CDR3: TGTGCCAGCAGTGAAGGCACCATATATTTT. Amino acids: CASSEGTIYF.

The rearrangement joins TRBV7-8 to TRBJ2-7; D tentatively fits TRBD1 or TRBD2 (6 bases each). Trimming stripped 1 base from V and 2 bases from J, with 12 bases between. Looked up from germline, CDR1 is SGHVS and CDR2 is FQNEAQ. This CDR3 has 15 amino acids. CDR3 loop: CASSLDPRGPYEQYF. CDR3 nucleotide sequence: TGTGCCAGCAGCTTAGATCCCCGGGGGCCCTACGAGCAGTACTTC.

V and J are TRBV7-9 and TRBJ1-2, with 9 positions matching TRBD1. Germline CDR1 and CDR2: SEHNR and FQNEAQ (reference sequence). After removal of 0 bases from V and 1 base from J, the junction contained 3 bases not matched to a gene. CDR3 length equals 16 residues. The CDR3 DNA follows: TGTGCCAGCAGCTTAGCCGAGGACAGGGGTAACTATGGCTACACCTTC. Translating gives CASSLAEDRGNYGYTF. Drawing the rest from reference TRBV7-9 and TRBJ1-2, the complete variable domain is DTGVSQNPRHKITKRGQNVTFRCDPISEHNRLYWYRQTLGQGPEFLTYFQNEAQLEKSRLLSDRFSAERPKGSFSTLEIQRTEQGDSAMYLCASSLAEDRGNYGYTFGSGTRLTVV.

The gene calls are TRBV27 and TRBJ2-7, with 8 bases aligning to TRBD2. This CDR3 is built from 15 residues. Per germline, CDR1 MNHEY and CDR2 SMNVEV (reference sequence). Trimming took 2 bases from V and 3 from J; bases not matched to a gene: 6. Here the CDR3 reads CASSLRGGGYYEQYF. The CDR3 coding sequence is TGTGCCAGCAGTTTACGGGGGGGTGGGTACTACGAGCAGTACTTC.

This clone appeared once. The chain is built from TRBV6-5 and TRBJ2-5; the D gene is possibly TRBD2 (6 bases). CDR3 length: 13 residues. Germline lookup yields CDR1 MNHEY and CDR2 SVGAGI. The V gene lost 6 bases and the J gene lost 5 bases, with 13 bases spanning the gap. CDR3 residues: CASRNPSGETQYF. In nucleotides, the CDR3 is TGTGCCAGCAGGAACCCCAGCGGGGAGACCCAGTACTTC.

The genes are TRBV4-3 and TRBJ2-4; the D is unclear. CDR3 size: 15 residues. CDR1 is LGHNA and CDR2 is YSLEER in the germline V gene. Trimming shortened V by 0 bases and J by 7 bases, and 13 bases separated the two germline ends. CDR3 in DNA: TGCGCCAGCAGCCAAGATGGTTTACCCGGGAACATTCAGTACTTC. Encoded protein: CASSQDGLPGNIQYF.

The rearrangement uses TRBV7-9 and TRBJ2-1; D might be TRBD2 (5 bases). The CDR3 covers 17 residues. Germline CDR1 is SEHNR and CDR2 is FQNEAQ (reference sequence). Trimming stripped 6 bases from V and 1 base from J, with 19 bases between. CDR3 sequence (DNA): TGTGCCAGCAGGCCCTCGTTTGAGGGAGATTCCTACAATGAGCAGTTCTTC. It specifies CASRPSFEGDSYNEQFF.

The V gene is TRBV11-2, the J gene TRBJ1-5; D not certain. V was trimmed by 0 bases and J by 6 bases, leaving 15 bases between them. Germline CDR1 and CDR2: SGHAT and FQNNGV. The CDR3 length is 16 residues. For the CDR3, the DNA is TGTGCCAGCAGCTTAGATGCATTTGAGAGTAGTCAGCCCCAGCATTTT. Its protein product is CASSLDAFESSQPQHF.

The chain couples TRBV6-1 to TRBJ2-2; D may be TRBD1 (6 bases). The CDR3 totals 16 residues. Germline loops: CDR1 MNHNS, CDR2 SASEGT. Between the trimmed V and J ends, which lost 0 bases and 4 bases, there was a span of 12 bases. The CDR3 loop reads CASSEATDRLTGELFF. The CDR3 DNA is TGTGCCAGCAGTGAAGCTACCGACAGGCTCACCGGGGAGCTGTTTTTT.

V gene TRBV27 combines with J gene TRBJ2-6, with D tentatively TRBD1 (6 bases). The CDR3 is 18 residues long. The V end lost 2 bases, the J end lost 4 bases, and 18 bases lay between the germline ends. In germline, CDR1 is MNHEY, CDR2 SMNVEV (reference sequence). The CDR3 coding sequence is TGTGCCAGCAGTTTACAAGGTTCAGGGGCCCTCGGGGCCAACGTCCTGACTTTC. This encodes CASSLQGSGALGANVLTF.

The V and J genes are TRBV5-1 and TRBJ2-7; possible D gene TRBD1, 6 bases. Germline V gives CDR1 SGHRS, CDR2 YFSETQ. The germline V and J ends were trimmed by 4 bases and 2 bases, with 10 bases remaining between them. This CDR3 comprises 13 residues. CDR3 nucleotide sequence: TGCGCCAGCAGCATCCGGGACACCTACGAGCAGTACTTC. Protein: CASSIRDTYEQYF.